This TCR beta chain originates from a study of metastatic and nonmetastatic thyroid tumors. About the research overall: Repertoires from blood and tumor or nodule tissue of malignant and benign thyroid patients were compared.

Under the authors' procedure: For papillary thyroid cancer, a distant-metastasis classifier was constructed from CDR3 differences observed across clinicopathological groups. TCRdb recomputed clones from the PCR reads via MiXCR. The V and J calls were determined by TCRdb, not by the authors. This sample has 14,000 or so clones; roughly a quarter occur once, and the top ten carry more than 7%. This clone was picked up a small number of times. Before thyroid surgery, none of the patients had received any treatment. The ends were cut back, 7 bases at V and 6 bases at J, with 16 bases in the middle. Germline CDR1 reads MDHEN; CDR2 reads SYDVKM. CDR3 length: 15 amino acids.

This TCR came from a female donor with papillary thyroid cancer or a benign thyroid nodule (not recorded which). Some clones in this sample may be carry-over from other donors' samples. Specimen: blood. The chain couples TRBV28 to TRBJ1-6, with D maybe TRBD1 (6 bases). The CDR3, as DNA: TGTGCCAGCACCGTGAGACAGGAGGCTAATTCACCCCTCCACTTT. Its protein product is CASTVRQEANSPLHF.